Included here is one T cell receptor beta chain sequence, with context. The antigen is unknown. The data were obtained in a study of cytomegalovirus exposure and HLA in healthy donors. Study context: There were 70 million to 95 million unique TCRs (from HLA-typed donors) in an early data release. Study-wide points: CMV serostatus was the sole immune exposure information available. Some TCR beta chains (around 160 of them) were listed as cytomegalovirus-associated.

With 4 bases removed from V and 2 bases from J, the gap between germline ends came to 8 bases. Germline lookup yields CDR1 MNHEY and CDR2 SVGAGI. The CDR3 is 13 residues long. With 60 Vbeta and 13 Jbeta primers, the PCR was carried out. TCRdb's copy holds only in-frame clones and misses some; the assay was immunoSEQ multiplex PCR. The table lists 150,000 to 200,000 clones, about 76% of them singletons. The receptor comes from a woman aged 40 to 50 in good health and CMV-seropositive. The sequenced sample was PBMCs. This chain links TRBV6-5 with TRBJ1-2; maybe TRBD1 (6 bases). The CDR3, as DNA: TGTGCCAGCAGTTTCCAGGGGAACTATGGCTACACCTTC. This encodes CASSFQGNYGYTF.